This T cell receptor beta chain appears in the sequencing data of a study of OX40 agonist ivuxolimab in advanced cancers. Study in general: Hepatocellular carcinoma, melanoma, renal cell or head and neck cancer affected the dose-escalation patients. Study-wide points: At 0.1-3.0 mg/kg, partial responders had clonal expansion among the lowest observed.

The repertoire was sequenced with immunoSEQ multiplex PCR; TCRdb's copy has only in-frame clones and lacks some. The data hold roughly 130,000 clones, with around 93% observed a single time. Comment on this clone: Its antigen is not known.

Germline V gene data show CDR1 as MDHEN and CDR2 as SYDVKM. Trimming pared 7 bases from V and 4 bases from J, leaving 16 bases between. The CDR3 extends over 14 amino acids. The clonotype was recovered from an adult with an advanced solid tumor such as melanoma, head and neck, liver or kidney cancer. The material was CD4+ or CD8+ T cells sorted from blood, obtained in a trial of the OX40 agonist ivuxolimab. The rearrangement links TRBV28 to TRBJ1-2, with TRBD1 as a possible D gene (5 bases). This chain's CDR3 is CASISGGLFYGYTF. In nucleotides, the CDR3 is TGTGCCAGCATAAGTGGGGGTCTCTTCTATGGCTACACCTTC.